One sample yielded the 9 T cell receptor beta chains listed below, sequenced in a study of blood T cell repertoires in COVID-19. The data were produced by immunoSEQ multiplex PCR, yet TCRdb's version contains in-frame clones alone and is incomplete. In the table there are about 160,000 clones, approximately 81% of which are singletons. Specimen: peripheral blood. Receptors were obtained from a man aged 40-49 years with acute or convalescent COVID-19.

The chain joins TRBV12-3 or TRBV12-4 to TRBJ2-1; TRBD1 aligns across 10 bases. V lost 6 bases, J lost 9 bases, and 5 bases stayed unmatched. The length of the CDR3 is 13 residues. The CDR3 sequence is CASRDRGDREQFF. In nucleotides, the CDR3 is TGTGCCAGCAGGGACAGGGGGGACCGTGAGCAGTTCTTC.

The J gene is TRBJ1-1, the V gene TRBV6-6; D unresolved. CDR1 and CDR2 from the germline V gene are MNHNY and SVGAGI (reference sequence). The V end was cut by 2 bases, the J end by 7 bases, with 5 bases between. CDR3 size: 11 residues. Here the CDR3 reads CASSYNSEAFF. In DNA form, the CDR3 reads TGTGCCAGCAGTTACAATAGTGAAGCTTTCTTT.

V and J are TRBV9 and TRBJ2-5, with 10 nucleotides matching TRBD1. Trimming cost V 4 bases and J 4 bases; bases outside gene matches: 4. This CDR3 region has 14 residues. Germline assignment: CDR1 SGDLS and CDR2 YYNGEE. The chain's CDR3 is CASSPGDRGETQYF. The CDR3, as DNA: TGTGCCAGCAGCCCGGGGGACAGGGGAGAGACCCAGTACTTC.

Here the CDR3 DNA reads TGTGCCAGCAGCGAAGGACTAGCGCCTTCCTACGAGCAGTACTTC. Its translation: CASSEGLAPSYEQYF. The chain has TRBV5-6 and TRBJ2-7; TRBD2 matches at 9 bases. The CDR3 runs 15 residues. Germline CDR1 SGHDT, CDR2 YYEEEE. The trim removed 4 bases at V and 1 base at J, leaving 6 bases unmatched.

The gene calls are TRBV7-2 and TRBJ2-1, with 9 bases matching TRBD2. Looked up from germline, CDR1 is SGHTA and CDR2 is FQGNSA. V shed 3 bases, J shed 6 bases, and the junction held 6 bases outside the gene matches. The CDR3 covers 15 residues. The chain's CDR3 is CASSFSGGKFNEQFF. DNA for the CDR3: TGTGCCAGCAGCTTTAGCGGGGGAAAATTCAATGAGCAGTTCTTC. The full variable domain, its missing parts supplied by reference TRBV7-2 and TRBJ2-1, is GAGVSQSPSNKVTEKGKDVELRCDPISGHTALYWYRQSLGQGLEFLIYFQGNSAPDKSGLPSDRFSAERTGGSVSTLTIQRTQQEDSAVYLCASSFSGGKFNEQFFGPGTRLTVL.

The chain couples TRBV5-1 to TRBJ2-5; TRBD2 aligns across 12 bases. Germline assignment: CDR1 SGHRS and CDR2 YFSETQ. The J segment lost 4 bases and the V segment lost 4 bases, leaving 8 bases of the junction unmatched. The CDR3 has 16 amino acids. Here the CDR3 reads CASSELAGGRRETQYF. In nucleotides, the CDR3 is TGCGCCAGCAGCGAGCTAGCGGGGGGGCGTCGAGAGACCCAGTACTTC.

This chain uses TRBV3-1 (or the pseudogene TRBV3-2) with TRBJ2-5; D might be TRBD1 (6 bases). CDR1 is LGHDT, CDR2 YNNKEL, per germline (reference sequence). Trimming took 4 bases from V and 2 from J, leaving 14 bases between them. The CDR3 covers 15 residues. CDR3 sequence: CASSLPDSQQETQYF. CDR3 coding DNA: TGTGCCAGCAGCCTGCCGGACAGCCAACAAGAGACCCAGTACTTC.

The chain is built from TRBV5-5 and TRBJ1-5; perhaps TRBD1 as D (5 bases). CDR1 is SGHKS and CDR2 is YYEKEE in the germline V gene (reference sequence). The CDR3 length is 14 residues. The ends were cut back, 0 bases at V and 4 bases at J, with 8 bases in the middle. CDR3 protein: CASSLGQLNQPQHF. DNA of the CDR3: TGTGCCAGCAGCTTGGGACAGCTAAATCAGCCCCAGCATTTT.

In its sample, this clone was seen once. CDR3 bases: TGTGCCAGTAGGGGACTAGGGACAGATACGCAGTATTTT. It encodes CASRGLGTDTQYF. The chain links TRBV19 to TRBJ2-3; 8 bases match TRBD2. Germline CDR1 and CDR2: LNHDA and SQIVND (reference sequence). Unmatched junction bases numbered 2, after V lost 6 bases and J lost 3 bases. This CDR3 is built from 13 residues.